This T cell receptor (beta chain) was captured by sequencing in a study of T cells after yellow fever vaccination. Overall study: Some fractions had low cell numbers, and these were prepared with SMART-Seq v4 Ultra Low Input. Study findings and constraints: Researchers noted that a small share of clonotypes showed up in both CD4 and CD8 compartments. Abundant clonotypes (contaminants from the bulk population) could be present in FACS-sorted repertoires.

Details on this clonotype: Antigen specificity is unknown.

As TCR cDNA was made by 5'RACE template switching, a universal primer site and UMIs were added. TCRdb processed the 5' RACE reads anew with MiXCR; each CDR3 protein has one entry. The sample includes hundreds of thousands of distinct CDR3 sequences, under 25% of them seen just once. Germline values: CDR1 SGHDN, CDR2 FVKESK. CDR3 length equals 15 residues. Trimming removed 2 bases from V and 1 base from J, with 9 bases in between. The receptor was derived from a man younger than 40 who received the YFV17D yellow fever vaccine. Sequencing was performed on PBMCs, taken 15 days after the yellow fever booster vaccination. The rearrangement joins TRBV14 to TRBJ2-1, with a tentative D call TRBD2 (6 bases). CDR3 nucleotides: TGTGCCAGCAGCCAACTTAGCGGATCCTACAATGAGCAGTTCTTC. This gives the protein CASSQLSGSYNEQFF.